This T cell receptor (beta chain) is drawn from a study of chemoradiotherapy in HPV16-positive cancers. Study-level information: Candidate HPV-specific clones and shared TCR motifs came from a couple of HPV16-positive patients.

Broader study findings: In HPV16-positive patients, HPV-responsive T-cell expansion tracked better recurrence-free survival. Non-HPV-specific T cells did not expand in tumors during treatment, whereas candidate HPV-specific clones and E7-related motifs did. Only a couple of HPV16-positive patients supplied the functional HPV-specificity definition.

Germline V gene data show CDR1 as SNHLY and CDR2 as FYNNEI. The CDR3 is made up of 16 amino acids. TCRdb's table, derived via immunoSEQ multiplex PCR, lists solely in-frame clones and lacks some. The sample has about 12,000 clones, 60% to 80% seen once. Regarding this clone: Its antigen is unknown.

This rearrangement joins TRBV2 to TRBJ2-5, with D maybe TRBD1 (5 bases). The J call is in doubt because the DNA end fits TRBJ2-7 better. Sampling was conducted from a patient who underwent chemoradiotherapy. The origin of this receptor is a human donor with HPV-associated anogenital cancer. The CDR3 region has the DNA TGTGCCAGCAGCGAGGAAGGGGTTATTGGATCCTACGAGCAGTACTTC. It specifies CASSEEGVIGSYEQYF.